These T cell receptor beta chains were read from a single sample in a study of blood T cells in healthy people across ages. TCRdb called the 5' RACE reads again in MiXCR, with one record for every CDR3 protein. The table has about 1.4 million distinct CDR3 sequences, almost 60% seen once. Sequencing was performed on blood. The receptor source for this set is a man in his late teens or twenties in good health. The CDR3 runs from the conserved cysteine through the conserved F or W. A clone size is listed for some rows: how often the clone was seen (once, few, many), or a class if it is expanded.

TRBV4-1 few CASSQGGGPTNQPQHF
TRBV7-6 NA CASSPLSGVSHIEQFF
TRBV19 NA CASKAARGNQPQHF
TRBV2 few CAIRTSATYEQYF
TRBV27 many CASKTHYEQYF
TRBV12-3/TRBV12-4 few CASSLAKLEQYF
TRBV5-1 NA CASSLDLDSVTDTQYF
TRBV4-2 NA CASSQGYGRTYNEQFF
TRBV29-1 NA CSVESGARGGELFF
TRBV7-9 NA CASSGGTGSDSYEQYF
TRBV29-1 few CSVEGDAPRADTQYF
TRBV4-3 few CASSQFGGETQYF
TRBV6-6 NA CASSYGVSRGTDTQYF
TRBV5-1 NA CASSSHRDRTDEQFF